This entry lists 16 T cell receptor beta chains sequenced from one sample in a study of blood T cells in healthy people across ages. It was with a sample-barcoded 5' primer and a J-beta primer mix that a second PCR of about 7 to 12 cycles was run. TCRdb used MiXCR to reprocess the 5' RACE reads, holding one entry per CDR3 protein. The sample has over 600,000 distinct CDR3 sequences, about 21% seen once. The sequencing input was blood. Every receptor here comes from a man in his 70s in good health.

This rearrangement joins TRBV5-1 to TRBJ2-5, with unresolved D. V was pared by 4 bases and J by 5 bases, with 12 bases between. CDR3 length: 13 residues. CDR1 and CDR2 (germline): SGHRS, YFSETQ. The CDR3 coding sequence is TGCGCCAGCAGCCCACCACGGGCGGAGACCCAGTACTTC. Residues: CASSPPRAETQYF.

V usage is TRBV7-2 and J usage is TRBJ2-2; TRBD2 matches 10 bases. Germline values: CDR1 SGHTA, CDR2 FQGNSA. V shed 5 bases and J 6 bases; nucleotides not matched to a gene: 12. The CDR3 length is 17 residues. CDR3: CASSPLSSSGSPGELFF. The CDR3 nucleotides are TGTGCCAGCAGCCCCCTCTCGTCTAGCGGGAGCCCCGGGGAGCTGTTTTTT.

CDR3 residues: CASSQARTANYGYTF. Here the CDR3 DNA reads TGTGCCAGCAGCCAGGCTAGGACAGCTAACTATGGCTACACCTTC. The chain carries TRBV3-1 and TRBJ1-2; perhaps TRBD1 as D (6 bases). CDR1 is LGHDT, CDR2 YNNKEL, per germline (reference sequence). The CDR3 is made up of 15 amino acids. V dropped 3 bases and J dropped 0 bases, with 11 bases sitting between them. The full variable domain, its missing parts supplied by reference TRBV3-1 and TRBJ1-2, is DTAVSQTPKYLVTQMGNDKSIKCEQNLGHDTMYWYKQDSKKFLKIMFSYNNKELIINETVPNRFSPKSPDKAHLNLHINSLELGDSAVYFCASSQARTANYGYTFGSGTRLTVV.

This chain uses TRBV6-2 or TRBV6-3 with TRBJ1-1; D gene unclear. The CDR3 contains 13 residues. V was cut by 6 bases and J by 4 bases, with 12 bases left in between. The germline gives CDR1 MNHEY, CDR2 SVGEGT. In DNA form, the CDR3 reads TGTGCCAGCAGCAATCCACCGGCCACTGAAGCTTTCTTT. Protein sequence: CASSNPPATEAFF.

This clonotype turned up a few times. The chain has TRBV7-9 and TRBJ1-4, with 7 bases aligning to TRBD1. This CDR3 spans 14 amino acids. The germline V gene encodes CDR1 SEHNR and CDR2 FQNEAQ (reference sequence). Trimming cost V 7 bases and J 4 bases; bases outside gene matches: 6. This CDR3 reads CASTHRGFNEKLFF. As DNA, the CDR3 is TGTGCCAGCACCCACAGGGGTTTTAATGAAAAACTGTTTTTT.

This rearrangement joins TRBV25-1 to TRBJ2-3; 9 nucleotides align to TRBD1. CDR1 is MGHDK, CDR2 SYGVNS, per germline. V was pared by 6 bases and J by 0 bases, with 7 bases of the junction left unmatched. This CDR3 has 16 residues. In nucleotides, the CDR3 is TGTGCCAGCAGAGATACAGGGGGCAGTAGCACAGATACGCAGTATTTT. Protein product: CASRDTGGSSTDTQYF. The full variable domain, completed using reference TRBV25-1 and TRBJ2-3, is EADIYQTPRYLVIGTGKKITLECSQTMGHDKMYWYQQDPGMELHLIHYSYGVNSTEKGDLSSESTVSRIRTEHFPLTLESARPSHTSQYLCASRDTGGSSTDTQYFGPGTRLTVL.

The chain's CDR3 is CSASGQEGLGGDTQYF. The CDR3 DNA reads as TGCAGTGCTAGCGGGCAGGAGGGCCTTGGGGGAGATACGCAGTATTTT. V gene TRBV20-1 combines with J gene TRBJ2-3; possibly TRBD2 for D (6 bases). CDR3 length: 16 amino acids. The V end lost 3 bases, the J end lost 5 bases, and 21 bases lay between the germline ends. Germline values: CDR1 DFQATT, CDR2 SNEGSKA (reference sequence).

The gene calls are TRBV28 and TRBJ2-7, with D possibly being TRBD1 (6 bases). The CDR3 contains 14 residues. Germline V gene sequence: CDR1 MDHEN, CDR2 SYDVKM. Trimming left V 5 bases short and J 0 bases short, with 11 bases between. For the CDR3, the DNA is TGTGCCAGCAGTGCCCGGACAGTCTCCTACGAGCAGTACTTC. Its translation: CASSARTVSYEQYF. Drawing the rest from reference TRBV28 and TRBJ2-7, the complete variable domain is DVKVTQSSRYLVKRTGEKVFLECVQDMDHENMFWYRQDPGLGLRLIYFSYDVKMKEKGDIPEGYSVSREKKERFSLILESASTNQTSMYLCASSARTVSYEQYFGPGTRLTVT.

Of note for this clonotype: Germline and junction disagree at one end, which may indicate a read error. This chain links TRBV20-1 with TRBJ2-5, with TRBD2 matching 10 bases. The CDR3 covers 16 residues. In germline, CDR1 is DFQATT, CDR2 SNEGSKA (reference sequence). CDR3 residues: CSARELSGGAENEEFF. The CDR3 nucleotides read TGCAGTGCTAGAGAGCTGAGCGGGGGGGCTGAAAATGAGGAGTTCTTC.

A few counts support this clonotype. The rearrangement uses TRBV20-1 and TRBJ2-3; maybe TRBD2 (6 bases). This CDR3 contains 14 residues. The V gene's germline CDR1 is DFQATT and CDR2 SNEGSKA (reference sequence). V lost 8 bases to trimming and J lost 4 bases, with 19 bases between them. DNA of the CDR3: TGCAGTACACATGGAGGGAGGACCGCAGATACGCAGTATTTT. Translated: CSTHGGRTADTQYF.

This CDR3 reads CASSSTGFEQYF. The CDR3, as DNA: TGTGCCAGCAGCTCGACAGGGTTCGAGCAGTACTTC. The chain has TRBV3-1 and TRBJ2-7; TRBD1 matches 7 bases. V shed 5 bases and J 6 bases; nucleotides not matched to a gene: 4. The CDR3 runs 12 residues. In germline, CDR1 is LGHDT, CDR2 YNNKEL (reference sequence).

The chain employs TRBV4-3 and TRBJ1-1; D ambiguous. CDR3 length equals 14 residues. Trimming took off 0 bases at V and 8 bases at J, with 13 bases between the two ends. Germline CDR1 LGHNA, CDR2 YSLEER. This CDR3 reads CASSQDFGVTEAFF. The CDR3 nucleotides are TGCGCCAGCAGCCAAGATTTCGGGGTCACGGAAGCTTTCTTT.

This clonotype was counted between two and nine times. V and J are TRBV18 and TRBJ2-5, with D perhaps TRBD1 (6 bases). This CDR3 is built from 15 residues. The ends were cut back, 1 base at V and 2 bases at J, with 11 bases in the middle. Germline V gene sequence: CDR1 KGHSH, CDR2 LQKENI. The DNA for the CDR3 is TGTGCCAGCTCACCACAGTTTAGGGGGCAAGAGACCCAGTACTTC. It is translated as CASSPQFRGQETQYF.

The chain couples TRBV7-9 to TRBJ2-1, with D perhaps TRBD2 (6 bases). The CDR3 sequence is 16 residues long. V gave up 5 bases and J gave up 5 bases, with 19 bases separating them. Germline V gives CDR1 SEHNR, CDR2 FQNEAQ (reference sequence). The CDR3 loop reads CASSRNTGTLNNEQFF. Here the CDR3 DNA reads TGTGCCAGCAGCCGAAATACCGGGACTTTAAACAATGAGCAGTTCTTC.

The V call is TRBV7-2, the J call TRBJ2-2, with D unresolved. V was trimmed by 3 bases and J by 5 bases, leaving 16 bases between them. Germline V lookup: CDR1 SGHTA, CDR2 FQGNSA. The CDR3 has 16 residues. The CDR3 sequence: CASSLQDGFKTGELFF. The CDR3 DNA reads TGTGCCAGCAGCTTGCAGGACGGCTTCAAGACCGGGGAGCTGTTTTTT.

This clonotype was counted a few times. The chain uses TRBV5-1 and TRBJ2-5, with TRBD1 matching over 8 bases. The CDR3 totals 14 residues. Germline V lookup: CDR1 SGHRS, CDR2 YFSETQ. The V segment lost 4 bases and the J segment 3 bases; nucleotides outside the gene matches: 5. The CDR3: CASSVRGREETQYF. As DNA, the CDR3 is TGCGCCAGCAGCGTCAGGGGGCGCGAAGAGACCCAGTACTTC.